The clone carrying this TCR beta chain appeared once. Its antigen is unknown. The sample comes from a study of cytotoxic CD8 clonotypes in ibrutinib-treated CLL. The overall study: Responses comprised 25 or so partial and 2 complete; at median approximately 68 months, 14 remained remitted and approximately twelve progressed.

Study-level points and caveats: Few clonotypes were public, and these shrank or held steady under treatment. Clonality rose at ibrutinib response and fell back toward baseline at progression.

This CDR3 has 19 residues. Looked up from germline, CDR1 is SGHRS and CDR2 is YFSETQ. J gave up 3 bases and V 0 bases, and 13 bases lay outside the gene matches. Assay used: immunoSEQ multiplex PCR; TCRdb lists only in-frame clones, some missing. The table lists some 300,000 clones, 70% to 80% of them singletons. This TCR derives from a human donor with chronic lymphocytic leukemia. The V gene is TRBV5-1, the J gene TRBJ2-7, with 12 bases lining up with TRBD2. The sequencing used PBMCs, collected before ibrutinib treatment. CDR3 residues: CASSLDPSRLLAGGYEQYF. CDR3 sequence (DNA): TGCGCCAGCAGCTTGGACCCTTCTCGCTTACTAGCGGGAGGCTACGAGCAGTACTTC.